The sequence of this TCR beta chain was determined in a study of T-cell reconstitution after alpha-beta-depleted transplantation in children. The CDR3 loop spans 13 amino acids. From germline, CDR1 is SGHTA and CDR2 FQGTGA. Trimming pared 5 bases from V and 8 bases from J, leaving 13 bases between. Worth noting for this clonotype: Its antigen is unknown.

Study conclusions and caveats: After transplant, high TCRbeta diversity at day 60 in some patients arose from surviving recipient T cells and thymic progenitors. Several hundred expanded graft clones reportedly gave rise to the alpha-beta T cells present about two months after transplant. A year post-transplant, T-cell counts and diversity derived mostly from newly produced T cells.

During its preparation, the TCRbeta library received unique molecular identifiers. TCRdb used MiXCR to reprocess the PCR reads, holding one entry per CDR3 protein. Among approximately 630,000 distinct CDR3 sequences listed, 13% were seen once. The origin of this receptor is a girl aged 2 to 9 with congenital amegakaryocytic thrombocytopenia, due to receive a stem cell transplant. The specimen comprised PBMCs, sampled before TCRalphabeta/CD19-depleted stem cell transplant. The chain uses TRBV7-3 and TRBJ2-1, with D uncertain. The CDR3: CASSNGLLHEQFF. CDR3 nucleotides: TGTGCCAGCAGCAACGGGCTCTTGCATGAGCAGTTCTTC.